Below are 32 T cell receptor beta chains sequenced from a single sample in a study of cytomegalovirus exposure and HLA in healthy donors. PCR primers comprised 60 Vbeta and 13 Jbeta primers. Sequencing used immunoSEQ multiplex PCR; TCRdb keeps in-frame clones, though not all of them. The sample has about 160,000 clones, 80% seen once; the top ten hold roughly 1.3%. The sample comprised PBMCs. Every receptor here comes from a woman in her 50s in good health and CMV-seronegative.

This chain uses TRBV28 with TRBJ1-6; perhaps TRBD1 as D (6 bases). The V end lost 2 bases, the J end lost 0 bases, and 23 bases lay between the germline ends. CDR1 and CDR2 (germline): MDHEN, SYDVKM. This CDR3 has 21 residues. The CDR3 is CASSLRRGAALLSSYNSPLHF. CDR3 coding DNA: TGTGCCAGCAGTTTACGGCGGGGGGCGGCTTTACTAAGCTCCTATAATTCACCCCTCCACTTT. Full variable domain (outside the CDR3, taken from reference TRBV28 and TRBJ1-6): DVKVTQSSRYLVKRTGEKVFLECVQDMDHENMFWYRQDPGLGLRLIYFSYDVKMKEKGDIPEGYSVSREKKERFSLILESASTNQTSMYLCASSLRRGAALLSSYNSPLHFGNGTRLTVT.

The V and J genes are TRBV28 and TRBJ2-1; 7 nucleotides match TRBD2. The CDR3 extends over 15 amino acids. Losses at the gene ends were 3 bases for V and 6 bases for J; bases not matched to a gene: 8. Germline V gene sequence: CDR1 MDHEN, CDR2 SYDVKM. CDR3 residues: CASSLTPGGANEQFF. CDR3 in DNA: TGTGCCAGCAGTTTGACCCCGGGGGGAGCCAATGAGCAGTTCTTC. The whole variable domain, remainder taken from reference TRBV28 and TRBJ2-1, is DVKVTQSSRYLVKRTGEKVFLECVQDMDHENMFWYRQDPGLGLRLIYFSYDVKMKEKGDIPEGYSVSREKKERFSLILESASTNQTSMYLCASSLTPGGANEQFFGPGTRLTVL.

V and J are TRBV29-1 and TRBJ1-1, with D perhaps TRBD1 (5 bases). The ends were cut back, 5 bases at V and 3 bases at J, with 10 bases in the middle. Germline V gene sequence: CDR1 SQVTM, CDR2 ANQGSEA. The CDR3 has 12 residues. CDR3 sequence (DNA): TGCAGCGTTAATCGGGGGGACACTGAAGCTTTCTTT. Its protein is CSVNRGDTEAFF.

The gene calls are TRBV7-9 and TRBJ1-3; possibly TRBD1 for D (6 bases). Germline-derived CDR1 and CDR2 are SEHNR and FQNEAQ (reference sequence). V dropped 5 bases and J dropped 0 bases, with 14 bases sitting between them. This CDR3 is 16 amino acids long. CDR3 loop: CASSRGQFLSGNTIYF. CDR3 nucleotide sequence: TGTGCCAGCAGCCGAGGACAGTTTCTCTCTGGAAACACCATATATTTT.

The chain carries TRBV4-3 and TRBJ2-7; 7 bases line up with TRBD2. This CDR3 comprises 15 residues. Germline assignment: CDR1 LGHNA and CDR2 YSLEER. Unmatched junction bases numbered 9, after V lost 3 bases and J lost 4 bases. The CDR3 DNA reads TGCGCCAGCAGCCAGCAAAGCGGGGATGGATACGAGCAGTACTTC. Protein product: CASSQQSGDGYEQYF.

V and J are TRBV5-5 and TRBJ2-5, with 13 positions matching TRBD2. CDR3 length: 18 amino acids. The J segment lost 2 bases and the V segment lost 0 bases, leaving 7 bases of the junction unmatched. Germline CDR1 SGHKS, CDR2 YYEKEE (reference sequence). This chain's CDR3 is CASSLGRLAGGYQETQYF. For the CDR3, the DNA is TGTGCCAGCAGCTTGGGGAGACTAGCGGGGGGTTATCAAGAGACCCAGTACTTC. Together with reference TRBV5-5 and TRBJ2-5, the CDR3 gives the full variable domain: DAGVTQSPTHLIKTRGQQVTLRCSPISGHKSVSWYQQVLGQGPQFIFQYYEKEERGRGNFPDRFSARQFPNYSSELNVNALLLGDSALYLCASSLGRLAGGYQETQYFGPGTRLLVL.

There are a few counts of this clone. J is TRBJ2-1 and V is TRBV11-3; D not certain. V was cut by 5 bases and J by 0 bases, with 8 bases left in between. This CDR3 is 14 amino acids long. CDR1 is SGHNT and CDR2 is YENEEA in the germline V gene. Here the CDR3 DNA reads TGTGCCAGCAGCCCCGAGAGCTCCTACAATGAGCAGTTCTTC. Protein sequence: CASSPESSYNEQFF.

The rearrangement joins TRBV7-9 to TRBJ1-5; a possible D gene is TRBD1 (6 bases). V was trimmed by 5 bases and J by 5 bases, leaving 13 bases between them. CDR3 length: 14 residues. CDR1 is SEHNR, CDR2 FQNEAQ, per germline (reference sequence). The CDR3 region is CASSALEGDQPQHF. The CDR3 DNA reads as TGTGCCAGCAGCGCACTCGAGGGGGATCAGCCCCAGCATTTT.

The chain uses TRBV6-4 and TRBJ2-2; a possible D gene is TRBD2 (6 bases). The germline V and J ends were trimmed by 0 bases and 2 bases, with 10 bases remaining between them. The CDR3 totals 16 residues. From germline, CDR1 is MRHNA and CDR2 SNTAGT. This CDR3 reads CASSDSRGINTGELFF. The CDR3 DNA sequence: TGTGCCAGCAGTGACTCCCGCGGGATCAACACCGGGGAGCTGTTTTTT.

On this clone: One end of the junction does not line up with germline, which may come from a read error. The rearrangement links TRBV28 to TRBJ1-1, with TRBD1 matching 7 bases. Germline assignment: CDR1 MDHEN and CDR2 SYDVKM. CDR3 length: 15 amino acids. CDR3 loop: CASCWGTELNAEAFF. The CDR3 DNA follows: TGTGCCAGCTGCTGGGGGACAGAGTTGAACGCTGAAGCTTTCTTT.

The chain joins TRBV28 to TRBJ1-1; TRBD1 aligns across 10 bases. The junction had 6 bases not matched to a gene; V was cut back by 10 bases and J by 4 bases. This CDR3 has 13 residues. CDR1 and CDR2 from the germline V gene are MDHEN and SYDVKM. CDR3 bases: TGTGCCATAGAGACAGGGGGCTTCACTGAAGCTTTCTTT. Translation gives CAIETGGFTEAFF.

The V gene is TRBV9, the J gene TRBJ2-2; 10 bases fit TRBD2. Losses at the gene ends were 0 bases for V and 7 bases for J; bases not matched to a gene: 6. The CDR3 spans 16 residues. Germline CDR1 SGDLS, CDR2 YYNGEE. The CDR3 sequence is CASSVVSGRASGELFF. For the CDR3, the DNA is TGTGCCAGCAGCGTAGTCAGCGGGAGGGCCAGCGGGGAGCTGTTTTTT.

This clone was seen only once. This chain uses TRBV4-1 with TRBJ1-4; 7 bases map to TRBD1. Germline CDR1 MGHRA, CDR2 YSYEKL. The junction had 8 bases not matched to a gene; V was cut back by 3 bases and J by 4 bases. The CDR3 runs 16 residues. CDR3 residues: CASSQDYRGGNEKLFF. In DNA, the CDR3 is TGCGCCAGCAGCCAGGATTACAGGGGTGGTAATGAAAAACTGTTTTTT.

V gene TRBV19 combines with J gene TRBJ1-1, with TRBD1 matching over 8 bases. CDR3 length equals 15 residues. Germline CDR1 LNHDA, CDR2 SQIVND (reference sequence). The V segment lost 5 bases and the J segment 5 bases; nucleotides outside the gene matches: 10. The CDR3 DNA sequence: TGTGCCAGTAGTGTCCAGGGGGCGCGGTTAACTGAAGCTTTCTTT. This encodes CASSVQGARLTEAFF.

A few counts support this clone. The rearrangement joins TRBV28 to TRBJ1-1; D is uncertain. This CDR3 is built from 15 residues. V lost 4 bases and J 4 bases, leaving 16 bases between the germline ends. Looked up from germline, CDR1 is MDHEN and CDR2 is SYDVKM. For the CDR3, the DNA is TGTGCCAGCAGTTCGGAGGCCTTTAAGGGCACTGAAGCTTTCTTT. This encodes CASSSEAFKGTEAFF.

J is TRBJ1-6 and V is TRBV27; the D gene is possibly TRBD1 (6 bases). Germline V gene data show CDR1 as MNHEY and CDR2 as SMNVEV (reference sequence). The CDR3 is 18 amino acids. Deletions cut 3 bases from V and 7 bases from J, with 22 bases between. As DNA, the CDR3 is TGTGCCAGCAGTTTCTCACCCCCGGGGGGCTGGGGGAATTCACCCCTCCACTTT. Translating it yields CASSFSPPGGWGNSPLHF.

This rearrangement joins TRBV7-2 to TRBJ2-7, with 11 bases identical to TRBD2. The trim removed 2 bases at V and 4 bases at J, leaving 4 bases unmatched. The CDR3 covers 15 residues. CDR1 is SGHTA and CDR2 is FQGNSA in the germline V gene. The DNA for the CDR3 is TGTGCCAGCAGCTTAAGAACTAGCGGGAGTTACGAGCAGTACTTC. This codes for CASSLRTSGSYEQYF.

The CDR3 DNA reads TGTGCCAGCTCCCCGGGGACAGGGTTTCCGCCCCAGCATTTT. It codes for CASSPGTGFPPQHF. The chain has TRBV18 and TRBJ1-5; 9 bases match TRBD1. CDR3 length equals 14 residues. The germline CDR1 and CDR2 sequences are KGHSH and LQKENI. V shed 6 bases and J 9 bases; nucleotides not matched to a gene: 9.

The rearrangement links TRBV28 to TRBJ2-1, with TRBD2 matching 9 bases. The CDR3 is 15 amino acids. Per the germline V gene, CDR1 is MDHEN and CDR2 is SYDVKM. The junction had 6 bases not matched to a gene; V was cut back by 2 bases and J by 7 bases. The CDR3 spells CASSLIPSGKNEQFF. The CDR3 region has the DNA TGTGCCAGCAGTTTAATACCTAGCGGGAAGAATGAGCAGTTCTTC.

This chain uses TRBV7-9 with TRBJ2-7; unclear D gene. V was shortened by 4 bases and J by 4 bases, with 14 bases between the two germline ends. Germline values: CDR1 SEHNR, CDR2 FQNEAQ (reference sequence). CDR3 length: 14 amino acids. The CDR3 sequence is CASSYLGTAYEQYF. In DNA, the CDR3 is TGTGCCAGCAGCTACCTCGGAACAGCATACGAGCAGTACTTC.

The J gene is TRBJ2-3, the V gene TRBV4-3; TRBD2 matches 14 bases. Germline values: CDR1 LGHNA, CDR2 YSLEER. The CDR3 runs 17 residues. Trimming removed 4 bases from V and 4 bases from J; junction bases left unmatched: 7. The CDR3 coding sequence is TGCGCCAGCAGCCCGGCCCTGACTAGCGGGGGGGCAGATACGCAGTATTTT. It specifies CASSPALTSGGADTQYF.

The rearrangement joins TRBV13 to TRBJ1-1; D unresolved. The CDR3 length is 14 residues. Germline V gene sequence: CDR1 PRHDT, CDR2 FYEKMQ (reference sequence). V was trimmed by 2 bases and J by 3 bases, leaving 10 bases between them. This CDR3 is CASSLTDLYTEAFF. As DNA, the CDR3 is TGTGCCAGCAGCTTAACCGACTTGTACACTGAAGCTTTCTTT.

V is TRBV7-8 and J is TRBJ2-5; the D gene is possibly TRBD1 (7 bases). CDR3 size: 15 residues. Germline V gene sequence: CDR1 SGHVS, CDR2 FQNEAQ. The ends were cut back, 1 base at V and 5 bases at J, with 14 bases in the middle. The CDR3: CASSLVRGVWETQYF. The CDR3 DNA is TGTGCCAGCAGCTTAGTCAGGGGGGTATGGGAGACCCAGTACTTC.

V is TRBV4-1 and J is TRBJ1-1, with 11 bases lining up with TRBD1. Germline loops: CDR1 MGHRA, CDR2 YSYEKL. CDR3 size: 14 residues. The trim removed 4 bases at V and 5 bases at J, leaving 3 bases unmatched. The DNA for the CDR3 is TGCGCCAGCAGCCGGGACAGGGGGGGAACTGAAGCTTTCTTT. Translation: CASSRDRGGTEAFF.

This clone was detected only a few times. The V and J genes are TRBV5-6 and TRBJ1-3; 9 nucleotides align to TRBD1. Germline CDR1 SGHDT, CDR2 YYEEEE. The length of the CDR3 is 15 residues. V shed 1 base, J shed 6 bases, and the junction held 5 bases outside the gene matches. The CDR3 spells CASSLRQGVVNTIYF. The CDR3, as DNA: TGTGCCAGCAGCTTGCGACAGGGGGTAGTAAACACCATATATTTT.

The CDR3 here is CASSPGQGAYNEQFF. DNA for the CDR3: TGTGCCAGCTCACCCGGACAGGGGGCGTACAATGAGCAGTTCTTC. This chain links TRBV18 with TRBJ2-1; TRBD1 aligns across 11 bases. CDR3 length: 15 amino acids. After removal of 3 bases from V and 4 bases from J, the junction contained 2 bases not matched to a gene. Per germline, CDR1 KGHSH and CDR2 LQKENI.

The chain joins TRBV18 to TRBJ1-1; tentative D call: TRBD1 (6 bases). This CDR3 contains 13 residues. Germline V lookup: CDR1 KGHSH, CDR2 LQKENI. With 3 bases removed from V and 8 bases from J, the gap between germline ends came to 13 bases. The CDR3 sequence: CASSPYPGHEAFF. DNA for the CDR3: TGTGCCAGCTCACCCTACCCGGGACACGAAGCTTTCTTT.

V gene TRBV28 combines with J gene TRBJ1-4; 12 nucleotides match TRBD1. The CDR3 sequence is 17 residues long. Germline V lookup: CDR1 MDHEN, CDR2 SYDVKM. Losses at the gene ends were 6 bases for V and 4 bases for J; bases not matched to a gene: 9. The CDR3: CASSSTGTGGVNEKLFF. The CDR3 coding sequence is TGTGCCAGCAGCTCCACCGGGACAGGGGGCGTTAATGAAAAACTGTTTTTT.

The V and J genes are TRBV7-2 and TRBJ2-7; D perhaps matches TRBD1 (5 bases). Trimming cost V 5 bases and J 0 bases, with 11 bases left between them. CDR1 SGHTA and CDR2 FQGNSA come from the germline V gene. The CDR3 covers 14 residues. In DNA form, the CDR3 reads TGTGCCAGCAGCGCAGACAGCGTCTCCTACGAGCAGTACTTC. The encoded protein is CASSADSVSYEQYF.

V is TRBV6-4 and J is TRBJ2-3, with TRBD1 matching over 8 bases. CDR1 and CDR2 from the germline V gene are MRHNA and SNTAGT. V dropped 0 bases and J dropped 4; count of bases not matched to a gene: 0. CDR3 size: 14 residues. CDR3 sequence: CASSDSQGADTQYF. DNA for the CDR3: TGTGCCAGCAGTGACTCACAGGGGGCAGATACGCAGTATTTT.

V usage is TRBV4-1 and J usage is TRBJ2-7, with 8 bases fitting TRBD2. The CDR3 loop spans 17 amino acids. After removal of 3 bases from V and 6 bases from J, the junction contained 16 bases not matched to a gene. Looked up from germline, CDR1 is MGHRA and CDR2 is YSYEKL. The CDR3 loop reads CASSHDVRGTRPFEQYF. The CDR3 coding sequence is TGCGCCAGCAGCCATGACGTCAGAGGGACTAGGCCGTTCGAGCAGTACTTC.

Here the CDR3 reads CASSLSPGSDQPQHF. The CDR3 DNA follows: TGCGCCAGCAGCTTGTCTCCGGGGTCCGATCAGCCCCAGCATTTT. The genes are TRBV5-1 and TRBJ1-5; D remains ambiguous. There are 15 residues in the CDR3. Germline CDR1 and CDR2: SGHRS and YFSETQ. The V end was cut by 1 base, the J end by 5 bases, with 13 bases between.